The source of this T cell receptor (beta chain) is a study of T-cell reconstitution after alpha-beta-depleted transplantation in children. Unique molecular identifiers were incorporated into the prepared TCRbeta library. TCRdb passed the PCR reads through MiXCR, listing each CDR3 protein once. This sample carries about 610,000 distinct CDR3 sequences, about 10% of them seen once, and the ten largest clones take about 4.3%. Germline V lookup: CDR1 SGDLS, CDR2 YYNGEE. CDR3 length: 14 amino acids. Trimming took 2 bases from V and 9 from J, leaving 12 bases between them. In its sample, this clonotype was seen many times.

The sample was PBMCs from the stem cell graft donor, taken from the stem cell graft. The receptor was isolated from a human donor who donated a stem cell graft to a child with acute myeloid leukemia. This sequence joins TRBV9 and TRBJ1-6; D is perhaps TRBD1 (5 bases). CDR3 in amino acids: CASSVSDGASPLHF. The CDR3 DNA reads TGTGCCAGCAGCGTTTCGGATGGGGCTTCACCCCTCCACTTT.